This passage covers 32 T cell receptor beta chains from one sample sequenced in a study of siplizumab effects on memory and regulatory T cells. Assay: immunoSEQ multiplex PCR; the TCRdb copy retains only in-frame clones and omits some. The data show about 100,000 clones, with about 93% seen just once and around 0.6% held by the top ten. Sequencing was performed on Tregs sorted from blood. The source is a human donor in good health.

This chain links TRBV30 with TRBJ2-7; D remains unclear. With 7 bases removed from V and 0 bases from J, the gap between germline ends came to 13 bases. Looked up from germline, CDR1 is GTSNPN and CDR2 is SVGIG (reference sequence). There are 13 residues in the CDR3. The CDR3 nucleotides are TGTGCCTACCGAGGACGGAACTCCTACGAGCAGTACTTC. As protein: CAYRGRNSYEQYF.

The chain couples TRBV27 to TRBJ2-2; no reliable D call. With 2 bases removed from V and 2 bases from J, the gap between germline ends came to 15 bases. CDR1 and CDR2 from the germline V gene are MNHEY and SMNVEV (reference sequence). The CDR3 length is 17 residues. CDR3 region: CASSLIRARTNTGELFF. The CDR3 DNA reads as TGTGCCAGCAGTTTAATCCGGGCCCGGACCAACACCGGGGAGCTGTTTTTT.

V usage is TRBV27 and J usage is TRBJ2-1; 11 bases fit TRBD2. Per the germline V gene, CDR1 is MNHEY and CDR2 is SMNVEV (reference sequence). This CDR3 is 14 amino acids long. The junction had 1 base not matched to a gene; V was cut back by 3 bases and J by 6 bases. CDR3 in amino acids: CASSLGLAVNEQFF. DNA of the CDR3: TGTGCCAGCAGTTTGGGACTAGCGGTCAATGAGCAGTTCTTC.

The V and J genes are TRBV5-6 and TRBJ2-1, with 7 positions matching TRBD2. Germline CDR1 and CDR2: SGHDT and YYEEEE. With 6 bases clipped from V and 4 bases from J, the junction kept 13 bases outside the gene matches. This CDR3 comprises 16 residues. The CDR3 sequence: CASTYLRDYYYNEQFF. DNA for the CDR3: TGTGCCAGCACCTATTTGCGGGACTACTATTACAATGAGCAGTTCTTC.

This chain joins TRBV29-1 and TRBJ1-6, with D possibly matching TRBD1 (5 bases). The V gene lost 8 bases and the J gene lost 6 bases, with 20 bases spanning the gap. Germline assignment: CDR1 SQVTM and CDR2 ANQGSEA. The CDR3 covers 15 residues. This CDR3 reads CSSLGTGGLNSPLHF. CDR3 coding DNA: TGCAGCTCCCTGGGAACGGGGGGACTTAATTCACCCCTCCACTTT. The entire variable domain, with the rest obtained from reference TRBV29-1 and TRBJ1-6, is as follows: SAVISQKPSRDICQRGTSLTIQCQVDSQVTMMFWYRQQPGQSLTLIATANQGSEATYESGFVIDKFPISRPNLTFSTLTVSNMSPEDSSIYLCSSLGTGGLNSPLHFGNGTRLTVT.

The CDR3 loop is CASSYSRDYNEQFF. In DNA form, the CDR3 reads TGTGCCAGCAGTTACTCGCGAGATTACAATGAGCAGTTCTTC. V gene TRBV6-6 combines with J gene TRBJ2-1; D remains ambiguous. From germline, CDR1 is MNHNY and CDR2 SVGAGI (reference sequence). V was trimmed by 0 bases and J by 4 bases, leaving 7 bases between them. This CDR3 region has 14 residues.

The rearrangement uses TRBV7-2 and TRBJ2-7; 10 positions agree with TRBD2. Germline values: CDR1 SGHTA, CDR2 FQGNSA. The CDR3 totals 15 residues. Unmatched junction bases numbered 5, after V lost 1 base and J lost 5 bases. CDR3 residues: CASSLVALAGDEQYF. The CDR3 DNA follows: TGTGCCAGCAGCTTAGTCGCTCTAGCGGGAGACGAGCAGTACTTC.

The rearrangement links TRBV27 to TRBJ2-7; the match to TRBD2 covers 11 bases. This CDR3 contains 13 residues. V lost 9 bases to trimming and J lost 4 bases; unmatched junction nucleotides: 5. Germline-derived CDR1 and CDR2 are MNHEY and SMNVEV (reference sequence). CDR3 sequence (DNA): TGTGCCAGTAGCGGGAGGGCCAGGTACGAGCAGTACTTC. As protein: CASSGRARYEQYF.

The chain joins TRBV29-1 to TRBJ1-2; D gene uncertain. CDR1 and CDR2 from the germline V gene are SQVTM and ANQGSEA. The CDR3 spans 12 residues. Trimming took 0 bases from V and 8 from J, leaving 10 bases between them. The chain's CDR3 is CSVEDPPSGYTF. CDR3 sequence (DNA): TGCAGCGTTGAAGACCCACCTTCCGGCTACACCTTC.

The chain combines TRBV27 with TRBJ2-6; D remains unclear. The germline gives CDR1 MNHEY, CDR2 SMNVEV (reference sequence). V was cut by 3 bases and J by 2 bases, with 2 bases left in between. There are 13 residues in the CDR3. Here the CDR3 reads CASSLTGANVLTF. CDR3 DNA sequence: TGTGCCAGCAGTTTGACTGGGGCCAACGTCCTGACTTTC.

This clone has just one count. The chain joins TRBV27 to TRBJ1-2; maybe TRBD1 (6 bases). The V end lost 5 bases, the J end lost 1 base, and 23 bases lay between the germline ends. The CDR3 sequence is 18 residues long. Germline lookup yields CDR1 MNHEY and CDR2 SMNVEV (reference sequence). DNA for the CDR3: TGTGCCAGCAGTCCTCTGACTACAGGGATCGGGTTTAACTATGGCTACACCTTC. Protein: CASSPLTTGIGFNYGYTF.

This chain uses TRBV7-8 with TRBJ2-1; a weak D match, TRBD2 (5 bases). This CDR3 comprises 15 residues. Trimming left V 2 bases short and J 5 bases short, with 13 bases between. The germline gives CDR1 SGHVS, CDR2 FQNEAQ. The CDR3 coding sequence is TGTGCCAGCAGCTTATCCCTAGCTAGGAACAATGAGCAGTTCTTC. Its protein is CASSLSLARNNEQFF. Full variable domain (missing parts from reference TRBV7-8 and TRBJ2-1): GAGVSQSPRYKVAKRGQDVALRCDPISGHVSLFWYQQALGQGPEFLTYFQNEAQLDKSGLPSDRFFAERPEGSVSTLKIQRTQQEDSAVYLCASSLSLARNNEQFFGPGTRLTVL.

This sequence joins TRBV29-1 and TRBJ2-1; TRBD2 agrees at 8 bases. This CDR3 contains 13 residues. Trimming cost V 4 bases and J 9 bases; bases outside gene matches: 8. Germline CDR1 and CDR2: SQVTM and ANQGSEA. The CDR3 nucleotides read TGCAGCGTTGTGCGCGTTCGGGGGGGTGAGCAGTTCTTC. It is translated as CSVVRVRGGEQFF.

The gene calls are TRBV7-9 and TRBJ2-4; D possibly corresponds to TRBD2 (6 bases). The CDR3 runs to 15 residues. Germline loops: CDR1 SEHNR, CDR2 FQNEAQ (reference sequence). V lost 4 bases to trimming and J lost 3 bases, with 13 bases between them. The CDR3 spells CASSYQPGVKNIQYF. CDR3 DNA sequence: TGTGCCAGCAGCTATCAACCGGGGGTCAAAAACATTCAGTACTTC.

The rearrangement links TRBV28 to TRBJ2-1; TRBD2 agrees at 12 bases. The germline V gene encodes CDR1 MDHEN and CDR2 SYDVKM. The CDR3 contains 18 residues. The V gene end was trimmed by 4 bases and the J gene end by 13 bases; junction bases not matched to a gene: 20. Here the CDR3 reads CASSSPVGVRTSGIYQFF. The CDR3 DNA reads TGTGCCAGCAGTTCCCCGGTGGGTGTGCGGACTAGCGGGATTTATCAGTTCTTC.

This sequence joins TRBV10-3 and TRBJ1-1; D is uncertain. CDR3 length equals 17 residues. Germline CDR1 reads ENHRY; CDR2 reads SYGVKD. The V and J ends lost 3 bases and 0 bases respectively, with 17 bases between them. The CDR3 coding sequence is TGTGCCATCAGTGATAGTGGTTCACTGGGGATGAACACTGAAGCTTTCTTT. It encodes CAISDSGSLGMNTEAFF.

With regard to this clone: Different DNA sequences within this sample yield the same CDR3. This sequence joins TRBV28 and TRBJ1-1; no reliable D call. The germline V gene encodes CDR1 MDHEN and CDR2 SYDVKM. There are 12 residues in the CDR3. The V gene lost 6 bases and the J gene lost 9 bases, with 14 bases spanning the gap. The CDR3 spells CASRAGRLKAFF. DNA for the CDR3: TGTGCCAGCAGGGCCGGACGGTTAAAAGCTTTCTTT.

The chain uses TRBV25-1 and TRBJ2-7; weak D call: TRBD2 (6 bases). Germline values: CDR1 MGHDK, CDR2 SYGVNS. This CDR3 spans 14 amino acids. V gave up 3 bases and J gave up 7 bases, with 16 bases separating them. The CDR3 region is CASSELAAVREQYF. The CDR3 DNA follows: TGTGCCAGCAGTGAGTTAGCGGCAGTTCGTGAGCAGTACTTC.

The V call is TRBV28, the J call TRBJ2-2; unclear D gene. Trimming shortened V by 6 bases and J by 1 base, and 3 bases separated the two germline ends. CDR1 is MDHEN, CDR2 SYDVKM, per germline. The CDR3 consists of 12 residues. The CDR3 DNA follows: TGTGCCAGCAGGAAGAACACCGGGGAGCTGTTTTTT. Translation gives CASRKNTGELFF.

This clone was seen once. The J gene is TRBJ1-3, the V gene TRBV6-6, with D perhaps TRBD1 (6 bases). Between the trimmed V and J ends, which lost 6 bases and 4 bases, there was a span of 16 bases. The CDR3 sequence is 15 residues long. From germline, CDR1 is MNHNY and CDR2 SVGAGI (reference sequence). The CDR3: CASRPHQTGGNTIYF. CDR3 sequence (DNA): TGTGCCAGCAGACCCCACCAGACAGGCGGAAACACCATATATTTT.

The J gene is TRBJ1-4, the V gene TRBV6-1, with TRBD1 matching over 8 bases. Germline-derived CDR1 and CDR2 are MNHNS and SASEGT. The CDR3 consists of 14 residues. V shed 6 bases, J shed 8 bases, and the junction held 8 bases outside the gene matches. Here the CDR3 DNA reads TGTGCCAGCAGCTTCGGGACAGGAACAGAAAAACTGTTTTTT. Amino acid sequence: CASSFGTGTEKLFF.

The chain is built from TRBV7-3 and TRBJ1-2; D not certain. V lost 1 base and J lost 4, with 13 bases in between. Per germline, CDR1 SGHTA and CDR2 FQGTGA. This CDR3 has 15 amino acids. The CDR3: CASSLNPGSTYGYTF. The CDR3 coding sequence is TGTGCCAGCAGCTTAAATCCGGGCTCGACCTATGGCTACACCTTC.

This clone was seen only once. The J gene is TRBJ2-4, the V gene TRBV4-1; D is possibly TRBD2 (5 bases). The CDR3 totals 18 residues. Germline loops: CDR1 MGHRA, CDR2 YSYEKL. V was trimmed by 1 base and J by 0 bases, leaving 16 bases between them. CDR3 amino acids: CASSQARAGPLAKNIQYF. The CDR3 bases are TGCGCCAGCAGCCAAGCGAGGGCGGGCCCTCTAGCCAAAAACATTCAGTACTTC.

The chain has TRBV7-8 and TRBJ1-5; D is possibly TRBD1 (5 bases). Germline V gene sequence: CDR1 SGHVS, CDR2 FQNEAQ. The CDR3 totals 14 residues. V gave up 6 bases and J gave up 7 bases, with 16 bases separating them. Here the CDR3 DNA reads TGTGCCAGCAGTTTGGGGTGGGACGGCCAGCCCCAGCATTTT. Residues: CASSLGWDGQPQHF.

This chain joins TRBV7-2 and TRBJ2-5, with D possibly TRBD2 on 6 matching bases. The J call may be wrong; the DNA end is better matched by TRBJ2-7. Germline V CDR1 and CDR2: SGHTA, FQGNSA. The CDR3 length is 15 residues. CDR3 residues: CASRQPGLLAYEQYF. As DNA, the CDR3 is TGTGCCAGCAGGCAGCCGGGACTGTTAGCCTACGAGCAGTACTTC.

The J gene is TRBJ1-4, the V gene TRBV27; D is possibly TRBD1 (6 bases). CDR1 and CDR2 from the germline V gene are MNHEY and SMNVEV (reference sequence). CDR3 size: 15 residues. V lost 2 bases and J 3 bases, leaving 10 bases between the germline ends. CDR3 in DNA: TGTGCCAGCAGTTTAGGCAGGGGACCTAATGAAAAACTGTTTTTT. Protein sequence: CASSLGRGPNEKLFF.

Here the CDR3 reads CAWSTGGTNNSPLHF. CDR3 nucleotides: TGTGCCTGGAGTACGGGGGGCACAAATAATTCACCCCTCCACTTT. This sequence joins TRBV30 and TRBJ1-6, with D possibly matching TRBD1 (6 bases). Trimming took off 2 bases at V and 5 bases at J, with 13 bases between the two ends. CDR1 is GTSNPN and CDR2 is SVGIG in the germline V gene (reference sequence). There are 15 residues in the CDR3.

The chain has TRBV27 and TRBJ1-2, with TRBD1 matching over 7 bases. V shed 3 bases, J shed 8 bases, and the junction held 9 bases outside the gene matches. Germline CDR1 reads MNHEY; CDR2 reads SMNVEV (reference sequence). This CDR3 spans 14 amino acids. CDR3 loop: CASSFQGGWGGYTF. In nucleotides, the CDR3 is TGTGCCAGCAGTTTTCAAGGGGGCTGGGGGGGCTACACCTTC.

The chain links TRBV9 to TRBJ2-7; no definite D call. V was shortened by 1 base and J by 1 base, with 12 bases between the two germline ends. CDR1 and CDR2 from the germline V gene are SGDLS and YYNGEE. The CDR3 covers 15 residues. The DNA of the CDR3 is TGTGCCAGCAGCGTAAGGGCTGGTCTATCCTACGAGCAGTACTTC. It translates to CASSVRAGLSYEQYF.

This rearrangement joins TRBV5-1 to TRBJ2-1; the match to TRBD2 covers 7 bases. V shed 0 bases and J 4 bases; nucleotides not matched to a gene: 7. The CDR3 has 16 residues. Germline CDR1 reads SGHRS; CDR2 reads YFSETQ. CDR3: CASSLDSGGTYNEQFF. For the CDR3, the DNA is TGCGCCAGCAGCTTGGATTCGGGAGGTACTTACAATGAGCAGTTCTTC.

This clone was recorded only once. DNA for the CDR3: TGTGCCAGCAGCCGTCAGGGGACCGGGGAGCTGTTTTTT. Protein product: CASSRQGTGELFF. V gene TRBV11-3 combines with J gene TRBJ2-2; weak D call: TRBD1 (6 bases). CDR1 is SGHNT and CDR2 is YENEEA in the germline V gene. This CDR3 contains 13 residues. The V gene lost 5 bases and the J gene lost 5 bases, with 9 bases spanning the gap.

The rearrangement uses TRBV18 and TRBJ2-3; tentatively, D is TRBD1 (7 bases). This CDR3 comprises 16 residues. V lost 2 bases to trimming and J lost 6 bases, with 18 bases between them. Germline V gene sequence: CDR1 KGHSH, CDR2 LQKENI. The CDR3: CASSPRPGGTSDTQYF. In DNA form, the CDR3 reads TGTGCCAGCTCACCAAGACCAGGGGGGACTTCGGATACGCAGTATTTT.